This note documents a single TCR beta chain sequence. CDR1 and CDR2 (germline): MDHEN, SYDVKM. Trimming pared 7 bases from V and 1 base from J, leaving 13 bases between. The CDR3 totals 15 residues. The sample is drawn from a study of blood T cell repertoires in COVID-19. The overall study: Sites in the United States, Italy and Spain provided acute and convalescent COVID-19 samples. From T cells, B-cell-depleted T cells, or PBMCs came the material, which was cDNA or gDNA.

Authors' methods: By means of reference gene primer amplification, nucleated cell counts were estimated. Profiling relied on immunoSEQ multiplex PCR, and the TCRdb table lists in-frame clones only, not all of them. For V, J and clone size, that table is used; D and trimming come from the DNA. The table has roughly 120,000 clones, 84% seen once; the top ten hold 7.9%. Sequencing was performed on peripheral blood. This sequence was found in a woman older than 75 with active or convalescent COVID-19. The gene calls are TRBV28 and TRBJ2-2; tentatively, D is TRBD2 (5 bases). The CDR3 spells CASIPGAENTGELFF. CDR3 nucleotide sequence: TGTGCCAGCATTCCAGGAGCGGAGAACACCGGGGAGCTGTTTTTT.